The next 27 T cell receptor beta chains were all read from a single sample in a study of shared clonotypes between healthy human individuals. TCRdb's table, derived via immunoSEQ multiplex PCR, lists solely in-frame clones and lacks some. The table shows 2 million to 3 million clones, with more than 90% occurring only once. The specimen sequenced was naive CD4+ T cells sorted from blood. As to subset: CD45RA+ positively selected. The receptors stem from a man in his late teens or twenties in good health.

The chain combines TRBV18 with TRBJ1-3, with TRBD1 matching 8 bases. The germline V gene has CDR1 KGHSH and CDR2 LQKENI. The CDR3 sequence is 17 residues long. Losses at the gene ends were 3 bases for V and 0 bases for J; bases not matched to a gene: 7. CDR3 in amino acids: CASSPNRQGYSGNTIYF. In nucleotides, the CDR3 is TGTGCCAGCTCACCTAACCGACAGGGGTACTCTGGAAACACCATATATTTT. The full variable domain, with the rest looked up from reference TRBV18 and TRBJ1-3, is NAGVMQNPRHLVRRRGQEARLRCSPMKGHSHVYWYRQLPEEGLKFMVYLQKENIIDESGMPKERFSAEFPKEGPSILRIQQVVRGDSAAYFCASSPNRQGYSGNTIYFGEGSWLTVV.

J is TRBJ1-1 and V is TRBV18, with a possible D match to TRBD1 (5 bases). The CDR3 length is 17 residues. Between the trimmed V and J ends, which lost 0 bases and 1 base, there was a span of 15 bases. The germline V gene encodes CDR1 KGHSH and CDR2 LQKENI. The CDR3 DNA sequence: TGTGCCAGCTCACCACCAAACGGAGGGGTGGCGAACACTGAAGCTTTCTTT. Its translation: CASSPPNGGVANTEAFF. Complete variable domain (other parts from reference TRBV18 and TRBJ1-1): NAGVMQNPRHLVRRRGQEARLRCSPMKGHSHVYWYRQLPEEGLKFMVYLQKENIIDESGMPKERFSAEFPKEGPSILRIQQVVRGDSAAYFCASSPPNGGVANTEAFFGQGTRLTVV.

In its sample, this clone was seen once. CDR3 nucleotides: TGCAGCGTTGGGGGAGTGAGGGGCTACGAGCAGTACTTC. It yields the protein CSVGGVRGYEQYF. The chain couples TRBV29-1 to TRBJ2-7; D could derive from TRBD1 or TRBD2 (5 bases each). Trimming shortened V by 4 bases and J by 3 bases, and 13 bases separated the two germline ends. The germline gives CDR1 SQVTM, CDR2 ANQGSEA. The CDR3 consists of 13 residues.

V usage is TRBV2 and J usage is TRBJ2-2; D remains ambiguous. The V gene's germline CDR1 is SNHLY and CDR2 FYNNEI. This CDR3 has 13 residues. V lost 6 bases, J lost 4 bases, and 9 bases lay in between. CDR3 loop: CASRTSRTGELFF. The CDR3 nucleotides are TGTGCCAGCAGAACCTCGCGCACCGGGGAGCTGTTTTTT.

In its sample, this clone was seen once. The gene calls are TRBV7-6 and TRBJ2-5; 7 bases are a match to TRBD1. The ends lost 5 bases at V and 5 bases at J; junction bases unmatched: 11. The germline V gene has CDR1 SGHVS and CDR2 FNYEAQ. The CDR3 length is 15 residues. CDR3: CASSPRGQAWETQYF. CDR3 nucleotide sequence: TGTGCCAGCAGCCCCCGTGGACAGGCTTGGGAGACCCAGTACTTC.

The rearrangement uses TRBV19 and TRBJ1-4, with a tentative D call TRBD1 (6 bases). The germline gives CDR1 LNHDA, CDR2 SQIVND (reference sequence). V shed 0 bases and J shed 11 bases, with 10 bases lying between them. This CDR3 is 13 amino acids long. CDR3 bases: TGTGCCAGTAGTATAGAAGGAGGGGGGAAACTGTTTTTT. It codes for CASSIEGGGKLFF.

The J gene is TRBJ1-3, the V gene TRBV7-9; D call uncertain. Trimming removed 3 bases at V and 0 bases at J, with 15 bases between. Germline V gene sequence: CDR1 SEHNR, CDR2 FQNEAQ (reference sequence). The CDR3 is made up of 17 amino acids. This CDR3 is CASSFGRSRSSGNTIYF. The CDR3 DNA follows: TGTGCCAGCAGCTTCGGTCGCTCGCGGAGCTCTGGAAACACCATATATTTT.

This chain joins TRBV6-6 and TRBJ1-2, with a tentative D call TRBD1 (5 bases). V lost 0 bases to trimming and J lost 5 bases, with 16 bases between them. The germline gives CDR1 MNHNY, CDR2 SVGAGI (reference sequence). The length of the CDR3 is 16 residues. The CDR3 DNA is TGTGCCAGCAGTTACTCGATTGGGATAGGGACTTATGGCTACACCTTC. Its protein product is CASSYSIGIGTYGYTF.

The J gene is TRBJ2-7, the V gene TRBV6-5, with 10 bases lining up with TRBD2. V shed 10 bases and J 2 bases; nucleotides not matched to a gene: 11. The CDR3 runs to 15 residues. Germline assignment: CDR1 MNHEY and CDR2 SVGAGI. The CDR3: CATQGYSGRTYEQYF. The CDR3 nucleotides are TGTGCCACCCAAGGGTATAGCGGGAGGACCTACGAGCAGTACTTC.

The table lists this clone with a few counts. This chain joins TRBV30 and TRBJ1-1; perhaps TRBD1 as D (6 bases). This CDR3 contains 11 residues. Looked up from germline, CDR1 is GTSNPN and CDR2 is SVGIG (reference sequence). Trimming cost V 4 bases and J 10 bases, with 13 bases left between them. This CDR3 reads CAWISKGGAFF. The CDR3 region has the DNA TGTGCCTGGATCTCAAAGGGGGGAGCTTTCTTT.

In this sample, this clone turned up a few times. The chain carries TRBV9 and TRBJ1-1; TRBD1 is a possible D gene (6 bases). The CDR3 has 13 amino acids. Germline loops: CDR1 SGDLS, CDR2 YYNGEE. Trimming cost V 2 bases and J 5 bases, with 10 bases left between them. The CDR3 nucleotides are TGTGCCAGCAGCGTCTCAGGGGTAACTGAAGCTTTCTTT. Protein product: CASSVSGVTEAFF.

This sequence joins TRBV7-8 and TRBJ1-2, with 7 nucleotides matching TRBD1. The germline V gene has CDR1 SGHVS and CDR2 FQNEAQ. The CDR3 is 16 residues long. V gave up 0 bases and J gave up 4 bases; unmatched junction bases: 8. As DNA, the CDR3 is TGTGCCAGCAGCTTAGCTGGGACAGTCGAGGGCTATGGCTACACCTTC. This translates into CASSLAGTVEGYGYTF.

The rearrangement uses TRBV29-1 and TRBJ2-4, with 8 bases identical to TRBD1. CDR3 size: 13 residues. Unmatched junction bases numbered 4, after V lost 5 bases and J lost 4 bases. Germline V gene sequence: CDR1 SQVTM, CDR2 ANQGSEA. The CDR3 spells CSVIQGGKNIQYF. The CDR3 bases are TGCAGCGTTATACAGGGGGGAAAAAACATTCAGTACTTC.

A single count supports this clone. V usage is TRBV7-8 and J usage is TRBJ2-1; D unclear. CDR1 SGHVS and CDR2 FQNEAQ come from the germline V gene. This CDR3 has 13 amino acids. The V end lost 5 bases, the J end lost 6 bases, and 11 bases lay between the germline ends. CDR3 nucleotide sequence: TGTGCCAGCAGCCAGAACAAAGCCAATGAGCAGTTCTTC. Translated, it gives CASSQNKANEQFF.

The chain has TRBV7-6 and TRBJ2-5; D perhaps matches TRBD2 (6 bases). The CDR3 contains 16 residues. Germline CDR1 reads SGHVS; CDR2 reads FNYEAQ. V was trimmed by 5 bases and J by 1 base, leaving 17 bases between them. Here the CDR3 DNA reads TGTGCCAGCAGCCGGGTGTGGGCGGGAAGCCAAGAGACCCAGTACTTC. The encoded protein is CASSRVWAGSQETQYF.

The CDR3 region is CASSLDPGDSRLHF. CDR3 nucleotide sequence: TGTGCCAGCAGCCTAGACCCAGGGGACAGCCGCCTCCACTTT. The chain recombines TRBV5-5 with TRBJ1-6; 7 nucleotides agree with TRBD1. Germline V gene sequence: CDR1 SGHKS, CDR2 YYEKEE (reference sequence). After removal of 4 bases from V and 15 bases from J, the junction contained 13 bases not matched to a gene. The CDR3 has 14 residues. Looking up the rest from reference TRBV5-5 and TRBJ1-6 gives the full variable domain: DAGVTQSPTHLIKTRGQQVTLRCSPISGHKSVSWYQQVLGQGPQFIFQYYEKEERGRGNFPDRFSARQFPNYSSELNVNALLLGDSALYLCASSLDPGDSRLHFGNGTRLTVT.

Here the CDR3 DNA reads TGTGCCACCAGCAGAGATCAGGAGGGGGACAGGGGGTATTTT. Its protein product is CATSRDQEGDRGYF. This sequence joins TRBV15 and TRBJ2-3, with 10 nucleotides matching TRBD1. The CDR3 has 14 residues. Germline CDR1 and CDR2: LNHNV and YYDKDF (reference sequence). The ends lost 0 bases at V and 14 bases at J; junction bases unmatched: 8.

The chain employs TRBV18 and TRBJ1-4; 12 nucleotides line up with TRBD1. Germline V gives CDR1 KGHSH, CDR2 LQKENI. V gave up 3 bases and J gave up 10 bases; unmatched junction bases: 3. The CDR3 has 14 residues. CDR3 protein: CASSPGQGASKLFF. The CDR3 DNA sequence: TGTGCCAGCTCACCGGGACAGGGGGCCTCAAAACTGTTTTTT.

The chain recombines TRBV2 with TRBJ2-7; 7 nucleotides match TRBD1. With V trimmed by 6 bases and J by 3 bases, 8 bases remained unmatched. The CDR3 sequence is 14 residues long. Germline CDR1 and CDR2: SNHLY and FYNNEI. The CDR3 loop is CASRAEAGGYEQYF. In DNA, the CDR3 is TGTGCCAGCAGGGCCGAGGCAGGGGGCTACGAGCAGTACTTC.

This clone was picked up one time. The V and J genes are TRBV6-6 and TRBJ2-7, with D possibly TRBD1 on 6 matching bases. Germline CDR1 and CDR2: MNHNY and SVGAGI (reference sequence). The CDR3 covers 11 residues. V gave up 10 bases and J gave up 5 bases, with 12 bases separating them. The CDR3 spells CAIQGSHEQYF. The CDR3 DNA follows: TGTGCCATCCAGGGGTCCCACGAGCAGTACTTC.

The genes are TRBV7-3 and TRBJ2-3; 7 nucleotides align to TRBD2. V gave up 6 bases and J gave up 1 base; unmatched junction bases: 16. The length of the CDR3 is 18 residues. The germline V gene has CDR1 SGHTA and CDR2 FQGTGA. The chain's CDR3 is CASSRKPLAPGGTDTQYF. CDR3 bases: TGTGCCAGCAGTCGCAAACCACTAGCGCCCGGGGGCACAGATACGCAGTATTTT.

The chain employs TRBV5-5 and TRBJ2-5; maybe TRBD2 (6 bases). Germline CDR1 reads SGHKS; CDR2 reads YYEKEE (reference sequence). V lost 2 bases and J 4 bases, leaving 15 bases between the germline ends. The CDR3 has 15 amino acids. Written as DNA, the CDR3 is TGTGCCAGCAGCTTCACGGGAGAACACGGAGAGACCCAGTACTTC. Encoded protein: CASSFTGEHGETQYF. The full variable domain, in which reference TRBV5-5 and TRBJ2-5 provide the parts outside the CDR3, is DAGVTQSPTHLIKTRGQQVTLRCSPISGHKSVSWYQQVLGQGPQFIFQYYEKEERGRGNFPDRFSARQFPNYSSELNVNALLLGDSALYLCASSFTGEHGETQYFGPGTRLLVL.

The rearrangement joins TRBV11-3 to TRBJ2-6, with 7 bases identical to TRBD1. Looked up from germline, CDR1 is SGHNT and CDR2 is YENEEA. Trimming cost V 6 bases and J 4 bases; bases outside gene matches: 6. CDR3 length equals 15 residues. The CDR3 reads CASSFTGVGANVLTF. CDR3 nucleotide sequence: TGTGCCAGCAGTTTTACAGGGGTAGGGGCCAACGTCCTGACTTTC. Based on the CDR3 plus reference TRBV11-3 and TRBJ2-6, the full variable domain is EAGVVQSPRYKIIEKKQPVAFWCNPISGHNTLYWYLQNLGQGPELLIRYENEEAVDDSQLPKDRFSAERLKGVDSTLKIQPAELGDSAVYLCASSFTGVGANVLTFGAGSRLTVL.

V usage is TRBV4-1 and J usage is TRBJ2-3; D possibly corresponds to TRBD1 (5 bases). Trimming shortened V by 2 bases and J by 2 bases, and 11 bases separated the two germline ends. Per germline, CDR1 MGHRA and CDR2 YSYEKL. The CDR3 runs to 15 residues. In nucleotides, the CDR3 is TGCGCCAGCAGCCAAAGGACACTGAACACAGATACGCAGTATTTT. Amino acid sequence: CASSQRTLNTDTQYF.

The chain combines TRBV13 with TRBJ2-7; D is unresolved. Germline CDR1 and CDR2: PRHDT and FYEKMQ (reference sequence). This CDR3 comprises 13 residues. The V gene lost 6 bases and the J gene lost 4 bases, with 13 bases spanning the gap. The CDR3 DNA is TGTGCCAGCAGAAAAACGCCCCTTTACGAGCAGTACTTC. Its translation is CASRKTPLYEQYF.

This clone was detected only once. The rearrangement links TRBV7-9 to TRBJ2-1; D not resolved. V lost 0 bases and J lost 0, with 12 bases in between. The V gene's germline CDR1 is SEHNR and CDR2 FQNEAQ (reference sequence). The CDR3 has 17 residues. The CDR3 DNA reads TGTGCCAGCAGCTTAGCCAACGCGGTAAGCTCCTACAATGAGCAGTTCTTC. It encodes CASSLANAVSSYNEQFF.

CDR3 residues: CAWREENTEAFF. In nucleotides, the CDR3 is TGTGCCTGGAGAGAGGAGAACACTGAAGCTTTCTTT. The chain links TRBV30 to TRBJ1-1; D uncertain. The CDR3 sequence is 12 residues long. V lost 3 bases to trimming and J lost 1 base, with 6 bases between them. In germline, CDR1 is GTSNPN, CDR2 SVGIG (reference sequence).